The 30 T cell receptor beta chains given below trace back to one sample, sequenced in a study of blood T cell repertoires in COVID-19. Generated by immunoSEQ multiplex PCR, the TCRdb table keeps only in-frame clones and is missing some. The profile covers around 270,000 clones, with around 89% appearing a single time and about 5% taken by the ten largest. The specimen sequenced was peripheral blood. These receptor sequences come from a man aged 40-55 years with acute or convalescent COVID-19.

This CDR3 is CASSPSRGLPVEAFF. The CDR3 DNA sequence: TGTGCCAGCAGCCCGTCCCGAGGGCTACCCGTCGAAGCTTTCTTT. The chain has TRBV3-1 (or the pseudogene TRBV3-2) and TRBJ1-1, with no clear D. CDR1 is LGHDT, CDR2 YNNKEL, per germline (reference sequence). The CDR3 spans 15 residues. V was clipped by 4 bases and J by 8 bases, with 20 bases between them.

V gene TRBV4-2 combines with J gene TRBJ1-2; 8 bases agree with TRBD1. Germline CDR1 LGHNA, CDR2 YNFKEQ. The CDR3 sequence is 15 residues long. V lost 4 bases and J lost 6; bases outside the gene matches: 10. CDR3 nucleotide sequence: TGTGCCAGCAGCCCTAGTGGTCAGGGGGCGGATGGCTACACCTTC. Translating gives CASSPSGQGADGYTF.

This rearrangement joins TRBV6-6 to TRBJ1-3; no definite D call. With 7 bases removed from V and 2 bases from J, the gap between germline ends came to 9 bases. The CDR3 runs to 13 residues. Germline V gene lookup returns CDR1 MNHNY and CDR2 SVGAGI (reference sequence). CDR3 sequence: CASNQEPGNTIYF. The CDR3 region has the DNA TGTGCCAGCAATCAGGAACCTGGAAACACCATATATTTT.

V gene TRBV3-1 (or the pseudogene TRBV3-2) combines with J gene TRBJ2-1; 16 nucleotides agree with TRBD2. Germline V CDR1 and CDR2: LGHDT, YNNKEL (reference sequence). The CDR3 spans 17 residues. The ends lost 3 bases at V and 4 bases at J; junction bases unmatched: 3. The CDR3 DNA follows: TGTGCCAGCAGCCAGGGACTAGCGGGGGGGCCTTACAATGAGCAGTTCTTC. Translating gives CASSQGLAGGPYNEQFF.

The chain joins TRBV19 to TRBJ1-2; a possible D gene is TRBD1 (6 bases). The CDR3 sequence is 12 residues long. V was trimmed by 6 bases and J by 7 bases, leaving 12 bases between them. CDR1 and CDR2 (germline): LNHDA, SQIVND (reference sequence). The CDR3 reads CASSLQGLGYTF. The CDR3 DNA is TGTGCCAGTAGCTTACAGGGCCTTGGCTACACCTTC.

The CDR3 region is CASSSRARGDTEAFF. CDR3 nucleotide sequence: TGTGCCAGCAGCTCTAGGGCCAGGGGGGACACTGAAGCTTTCTTT. The rearrangement links TRBV5-4 to TRBJ1-1, with TRBD1 matching 7 bases. Germline-derived CDR1 and CDR2 are SGHNT and YYREEE (reference sequence). With V trimmed by 3 bases and J by 3 bases, 8 bases remained unmatched. The CDR3 sequence is 15 residues long.

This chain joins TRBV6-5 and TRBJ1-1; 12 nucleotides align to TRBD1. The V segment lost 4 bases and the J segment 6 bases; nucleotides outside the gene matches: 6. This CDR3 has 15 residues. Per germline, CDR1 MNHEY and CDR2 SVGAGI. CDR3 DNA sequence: TGTGCCAGCAGTTCATCAGGGACAGGGGGCTCTGAAGCTTTCTTT. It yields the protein CASSSSGTGGSEAFF.

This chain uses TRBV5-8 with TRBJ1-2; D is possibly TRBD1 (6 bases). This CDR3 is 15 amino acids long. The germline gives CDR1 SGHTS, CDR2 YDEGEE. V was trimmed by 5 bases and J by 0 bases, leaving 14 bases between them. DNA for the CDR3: TGTGCCAGCAGAAACCGGGACACTTCTAACTATGGCTACACCTTC. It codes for CASRNRDTSNYGYTF.

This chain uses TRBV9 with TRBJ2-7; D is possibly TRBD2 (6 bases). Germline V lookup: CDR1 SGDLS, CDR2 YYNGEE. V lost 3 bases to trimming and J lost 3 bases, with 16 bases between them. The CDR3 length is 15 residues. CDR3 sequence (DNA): TGTGCCAGCAGCGCCTCCGGGACTTACCTCTACGAGCAGTACTTC. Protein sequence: CASSASGTYLYEQYF.

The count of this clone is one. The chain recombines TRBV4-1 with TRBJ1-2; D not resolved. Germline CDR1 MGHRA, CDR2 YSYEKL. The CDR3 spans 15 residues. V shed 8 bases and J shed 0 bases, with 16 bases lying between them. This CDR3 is CASCSVPGANYGYTF. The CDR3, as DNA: TGCGCCAGCTGTTCGGTGCCGGGAGCTAACTATGGCTACACCTTC.

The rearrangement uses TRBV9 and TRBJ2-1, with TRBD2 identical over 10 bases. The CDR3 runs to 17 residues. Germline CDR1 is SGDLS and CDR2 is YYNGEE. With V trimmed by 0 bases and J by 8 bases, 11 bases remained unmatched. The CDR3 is CASSVGWGLARRDEQFF. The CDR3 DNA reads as TGTGCCAGCAGCGTAGGATGGGGACTAGCGAGGCGCGATGAGCAGTTCTTC.

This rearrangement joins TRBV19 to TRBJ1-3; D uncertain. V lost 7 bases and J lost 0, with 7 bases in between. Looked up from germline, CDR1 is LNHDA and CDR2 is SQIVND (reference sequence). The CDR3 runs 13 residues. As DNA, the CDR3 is TGTGCCAGTACGAGGTACTCTGGAAACACCATATATTTT. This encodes CASTRYSGNTIYF. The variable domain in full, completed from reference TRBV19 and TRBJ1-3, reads DGGITQSPKYLFRKEGQNVTLSCEQNLNHDAMYWYRQDPGQGLRLIYYSQIVNDFQKGDIAEGYSVSREKKESFPLTVTSAQKNPTAFYLCASTRYSGNTIYFGEGSWLTVV.

The CDR3 DNA reads as TGCGCCAGCAAACGACAGGGGGCGAACACCGGGGAGCTGTTTTTT. This encodes CASKRQGANTGELFF. V usage is TRBV5-1 and J usage is TRBJ2-2; 9 nucleotides align to TRBD1. Germline values: CDR1 SGHRS, CDR2 YFSETQ. The ends lost 6 bases at V and 0 bases at J; junction bases unmatched: 3. This CDR3 is built from 15 residues.

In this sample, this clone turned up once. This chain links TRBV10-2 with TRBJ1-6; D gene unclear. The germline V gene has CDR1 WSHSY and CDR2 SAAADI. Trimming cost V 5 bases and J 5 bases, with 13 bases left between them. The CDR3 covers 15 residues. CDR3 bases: TGCGCCAGCAGTCTGGTGGTCGGGAATAATTCACCCCTCCACTTT. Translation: CASSLVVGNNSPLHF.

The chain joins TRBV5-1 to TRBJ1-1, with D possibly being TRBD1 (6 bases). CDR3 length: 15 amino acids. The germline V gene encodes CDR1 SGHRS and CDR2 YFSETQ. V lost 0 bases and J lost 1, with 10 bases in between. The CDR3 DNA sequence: TGCGCCAGCAGCTTGGTAGGACAGCGGAACACTGAAGCTTTCTTT. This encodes CASSLVGQRNTEAFF.

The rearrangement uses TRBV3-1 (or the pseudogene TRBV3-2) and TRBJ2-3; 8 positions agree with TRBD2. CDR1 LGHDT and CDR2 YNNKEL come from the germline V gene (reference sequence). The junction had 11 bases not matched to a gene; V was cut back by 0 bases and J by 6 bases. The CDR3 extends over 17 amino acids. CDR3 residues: CASSQDHGGGPSDTQYF. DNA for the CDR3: TGTGCCAGCAGCCAAGATCATGGCGGGGGGCCGTCGGATACGCAGTATTTT.

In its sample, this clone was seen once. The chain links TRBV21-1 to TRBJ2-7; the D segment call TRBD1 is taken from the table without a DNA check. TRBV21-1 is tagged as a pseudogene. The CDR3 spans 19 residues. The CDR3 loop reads CASSIHPDRVQPSYDEQYF. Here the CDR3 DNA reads TGTGCCAGCAGCATTCATCCAGACAGGGTGCAGCCTTCGTACGACGAGCAGTACTTC.

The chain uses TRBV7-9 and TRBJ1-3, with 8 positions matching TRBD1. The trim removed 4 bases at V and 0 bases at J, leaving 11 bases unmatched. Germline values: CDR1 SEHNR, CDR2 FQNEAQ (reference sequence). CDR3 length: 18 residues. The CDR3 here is CASSSQPGGETSGNTIYF. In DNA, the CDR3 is TGTGCCAGCAGCTCGCAGCCAGGGGGCGAGACCTCTGGAAACACCATATATTTT.

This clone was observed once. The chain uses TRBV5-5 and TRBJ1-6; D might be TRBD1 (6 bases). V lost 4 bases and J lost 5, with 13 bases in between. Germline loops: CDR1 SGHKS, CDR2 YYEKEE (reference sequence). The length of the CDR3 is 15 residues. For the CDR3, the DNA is TGTGCCAGCAGCCTCTACAGGGCGAATAATTCACCCCTCCACTTT. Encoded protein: CASSLYRANNSPLHF.

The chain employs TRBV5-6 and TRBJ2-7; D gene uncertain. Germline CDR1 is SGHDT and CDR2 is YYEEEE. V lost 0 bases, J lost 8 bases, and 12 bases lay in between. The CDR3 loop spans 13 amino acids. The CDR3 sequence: CASSLAVPTKQYF. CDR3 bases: TGTGCCAGCAGCTTGGCCGTTCCTACCAAGCAGTACTTC.

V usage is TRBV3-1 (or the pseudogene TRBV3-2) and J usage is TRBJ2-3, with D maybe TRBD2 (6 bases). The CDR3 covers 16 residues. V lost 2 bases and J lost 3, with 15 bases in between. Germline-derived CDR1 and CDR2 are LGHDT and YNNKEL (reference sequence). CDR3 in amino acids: CASSQRRGGKTDTQYF. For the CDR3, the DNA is TGTGCCAGCAGCCAAAGAAGGGGAGGAAAAACAGATACGCAGTATTTT.

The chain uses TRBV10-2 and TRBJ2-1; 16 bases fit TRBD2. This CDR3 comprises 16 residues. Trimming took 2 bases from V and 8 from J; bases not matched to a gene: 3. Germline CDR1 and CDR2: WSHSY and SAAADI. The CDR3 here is CASSEGTSGGADEQFF. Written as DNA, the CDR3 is TGCGCCAGCAGTGAGGGGACTAGCGGGGGGGCTGATGAGCAGTTCTTC.

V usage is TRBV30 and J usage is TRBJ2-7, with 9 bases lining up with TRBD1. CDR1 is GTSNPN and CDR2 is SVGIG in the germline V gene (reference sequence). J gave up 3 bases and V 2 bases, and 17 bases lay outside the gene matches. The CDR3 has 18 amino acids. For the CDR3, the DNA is TGTGCCTGGAGTCCACAAAGGAGGGGACAGGGATCCAACTACGAGCAGTACTTC. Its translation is CAWSPQRRGQGSNYEQYF.

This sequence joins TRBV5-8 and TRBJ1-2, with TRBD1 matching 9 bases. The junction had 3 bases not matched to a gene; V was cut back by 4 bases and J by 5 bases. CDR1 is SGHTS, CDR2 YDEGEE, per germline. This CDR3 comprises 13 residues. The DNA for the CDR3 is TGTGCCAGCAGCCCGGACAGGGGATATGGCTACACCTTC. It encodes CASSPDRGYGYTF.

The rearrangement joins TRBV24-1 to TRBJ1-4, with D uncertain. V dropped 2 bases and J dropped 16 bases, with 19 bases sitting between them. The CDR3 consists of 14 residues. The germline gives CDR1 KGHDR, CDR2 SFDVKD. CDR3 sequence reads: CATSDSYDKAKRFF. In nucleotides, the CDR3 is TGTGCCACCAGTGATTCCTATGATAAAGCTAAAAGGTTTTTT.

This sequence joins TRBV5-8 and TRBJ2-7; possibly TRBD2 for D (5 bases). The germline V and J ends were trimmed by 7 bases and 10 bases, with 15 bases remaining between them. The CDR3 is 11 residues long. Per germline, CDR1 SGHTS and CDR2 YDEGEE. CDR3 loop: CASGLGSGQYF. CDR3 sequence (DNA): TGTGCCAGCGGGTTGGGGAGCGGACAGTACTTC. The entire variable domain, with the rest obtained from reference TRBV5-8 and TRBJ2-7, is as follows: EAGVTQSPTHLIKTRGQQATLRCSPISGHTSVYWYQQALGLGLQFLLWYDEGEERNRGNFPPRFSGRQFPNYSSELNVNALELEDSALYLCASGLGSGQYFGPGTRLTVT.

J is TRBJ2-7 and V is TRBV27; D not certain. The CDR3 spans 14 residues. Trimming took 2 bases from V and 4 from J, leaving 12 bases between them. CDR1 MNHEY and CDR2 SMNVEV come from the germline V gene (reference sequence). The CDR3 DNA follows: TGTGCCAGCAGTTTAGGCCAGAACCCTTACGAGCAGTACTTC. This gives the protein CASSLGQNPYEQYF.

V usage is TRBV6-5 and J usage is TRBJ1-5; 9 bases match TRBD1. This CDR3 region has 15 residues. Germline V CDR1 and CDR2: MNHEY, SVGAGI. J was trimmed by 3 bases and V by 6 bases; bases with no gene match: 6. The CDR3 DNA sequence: TGTGCCAGCAGGGCGTACAGGGGGCTCAATCAGCCCCAGCATTTT. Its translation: CASRAYRGLNQPQHF.

The CDR3 region has the DNA TGCGCCAGCAGCTTAGGACAGCCGTTTAATTCACCCCTCCACTTT. This codes for CASSLGQPFNSPLHF. This chain links TRBV5-1 with TRBJ1-6; tentative D call: TRBD1 (6 bases). The length of the CDR3 is 15 residues. Trimming took off 2 bases at V and 6 bases at J, with 12 bases between the two ends. The germline CDR1 and CDR2 sequences are SGHRS and YFSETQ.

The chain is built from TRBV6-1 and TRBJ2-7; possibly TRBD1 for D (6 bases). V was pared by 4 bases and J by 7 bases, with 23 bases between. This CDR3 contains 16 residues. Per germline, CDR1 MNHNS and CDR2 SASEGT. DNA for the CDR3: TGTGCCAGCAGTGCCCGCCTTTCTTCAGGGGCGGATGAGCAGTACTTC. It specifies CASSARLSSGADEQYF.